This entry is about one T cell receptor (beta chain). The antigen is unknown. The record originates from a study of T cells in Graves' hyperthyroidism and ophthalmopathy. Amplification yielded TCR beta CDR3 regions, with RNA transcripts as the source. The HTBI primer set served for first-round RT-PCR of the TCR CDR3. TCRdb passed the multiplex PCR reads through MiXCR, listing each CDR3 protein once. The table includes over 400,000 distinct CDR3 sequences, 22% detected once. Regarding the study as a whole: Median prediction lead before ophthalmopathy onset was 6.5 to 7 months with the model. A model using 13 V-J features told ophthalmopathy apart from stable hyperthyroidism.

The CDR3 is 11 residues long. Trimming removed 3 bases from V and 9 bases from J, with 6 bases in between. Germline loops: CDR1 LNHNV, CDR2 YYDKDF (reference sequence). Sequenced material: blood. This clonotype originated in a woman aged 70-85 years with Graves' ophthalmopathy. The chain joins TRBV15 to TRBJ1-3, with unresolved D. CDR3 sequence: CATSRGSTIYF. CDR3 in DNA: TGTGCCACCAGCAGGGGGTCCACCATATATTTT.